Shown below are 11 T cell receptor beta chains from a single sample sequenced in a study of T cells in localized non-small cell lung cancer. Data came from immunoSEQ multiplex PCR; TCRdb stores just in-frame clones and leaves some out. Of about 6,000 clones detected, approximately 40% appear once; the ten largest clones hold roughly a tenth. The sample here was lung tumor tissue, taken before any cancer treatment. The receptors come from a woman aged 35 to 70 with stage II squamous cell lung carcinoma.

V gene TRBV30 combines with J gene TRBJ1-1; D gene unclear. The CDR3 runs 12 residues. The V end lost 8 bases, the J end lost 7 bases, and 17 bases lay between the germline ends. Germline CDR1 reads GTSNPN; CDR2 reads SVGIG (reference sequence). The CDR3 reads CAMGKGIVEAFF. The DNA for the CDR3 is TGTGCCATGGGAAAAGGGATTGTTGAAGCTTTCTTT.

The CDR3 DNA is TGTGCCTGGGGTGGCACAATTTCTGAAGCTTTCTTT. It is translated as CAWGGTISEAFF. This chain uses TRBV30 with TRBJ1-1; D gene ambiguous. The V end lost 5 bases, the J end lost 6 bases, and 13 bases lay between the germline ends. The germline V gene encodes CDR1 GTSNPN and CDR2 SVGIG (reference sequence). This CDR3 has 12 amino acids.

In this sample, this clone turned up a few times. The chain uses TRBV11-1 and TRBJ1-5; tentatively, D is TRBD1 (5 bases). Trimming took off 5 bases at V and 0 bases at J, with 11 bases between the two ends. The germline gives CDR1 SGHAT, CDR2 FQDESV (reference sequence). The CDR3 contains 15 residues. DNA for the CDR3: TGTGCCAGCAGCCTCCGGGGGGATAGCAATCAGCCCCAGCATTTT. Amino acids: CASSLRGDSNQPQHF.

This clone was picked up a small number of times. V is TRBV9 and J is TRBJ1-1; D not resolved. The CDR3 covers 14 residues. The germline V and J ends were trimmed by 1 base and 6 bases, with 13 bases remaining between them. Looked up from germline, CDR1 is SGDLS and CDR2 is YYNGEE. CDR3 loop: CASSVIGPPAEAFF. DNA of the CDR3: TGTGCCAGCAGCGTAATCGGACCCCCGGCTGAAGCTTTCTTT.

This clone was counted only a few times. J is TRBJ1-1 and V is TRBV15; weak D call: TRBD1 (5 bases). This CDR3 is built from 15 residues. Germline CDR1 and CDR2: LNHNV and YYDKDF (reference sequence). V was trimmed by 1 base and J by 1 base, leaving 10 bases between them. The CDR3 region has the DNA TGTGCCACCAGCAGAGGGGGCGGGGGGAACACTGAAGCTTTCTTT. This translates into CATSRGGGGNTEAFF.

The genes are TRBV28 and TRBJ2-3, with TRBD2 identical over 11 bases. Germline assignment: CDR1 MDHEN and CDR2 SYDVKM. V lost 2 bases, J lost 8 bases, and 6 bases stayed unmatched. This CDR3 has 15 amino acids. CDR3 amino acids: CASSLGVAGGGTQYF. CDR3 nucleotides: TGTGCCAGCAGTTTAGGAGTAGCGGGAGGGGGTACGCAGTATTTT.

This clone was found a few times. This chain's CDR3 is CASRPGGTEAFF. The CDR3 nucleotides are TGTGCCAGCCGGCCTGGGGGCACTGAAGCTTTCTTT. The chain links TRBV12-5 to TRBJ1-1, with D maybe TRBD1 (5 bases). Per the germline V gene, CDR1 is LGHNT and CDR2 is FRNRAP. The CDR3 totals 12 residues.

The chain uses TRBV11-1 and TRBJ2-2; 11 positions agree with TRBD2. V dropped 5 bases and J dropped 6; count of bases not matched to a gene: 5. Germline CDR1 SGHAT, CDR2 FQDESV (reference sequence). This CDR3 spans 15 amino acids. CDR3 DNA sequence: TGTGCCAGCAGCCCACTGACTAGCGGGGCCGGGGAGCTGTTTTTT. This translates into CASSPLTSGAGELFF.

The genes are TRBV5-1 and TRBJ1-1; TRBD1 matches 9 bases. CDR1 is SGHRS, CDR2 YFSETQ, per germline. The CDR3 consists of 15 residues. With 2 bases clipped from V and 5 bases from J, the junction kept 7 bases outside the gene matches. The CDR3 sequence is CASSFNRGRGTEAFF. The CDR3 DNA is TGCGCCAGCAGCTTTAACAGGGGGCGAGGGACTGAAGCTTTCTTT.

DNA for the CDR3: TGTGCCAGCTCACTAGGGAGTACCAATGAGCAGTTCTTC. As protein: CASSLGSTNEQFF. The V call is TRBV6-8, the J call TRBJ2-1, with D perhaps TRBD2 (5 bases). Per the germline V gene, CDR1 is MNHGY and CDR2 is SAAAGT. This CDR3 comprises 13 residues. V was trimmed by 8 bases and J by 6 bases, leaving 14 bases between them.

This clone has a handful of counts. One end of the junction is discordant with germline, which a read error may explain. V gene TRBV6-8 combines with J gene TRBJ1-1; D ambiguous. The CDR3 has 13 residues. Germline CDR1 and CDR2: MNHGY and SAAAGT. In nucleotides, the CDR3 is TGTGCCATCAGTGTAAGCAGGTCGAGGGAAGCTTTCTTT. Encoded protein: CAISVSRSREAFF.